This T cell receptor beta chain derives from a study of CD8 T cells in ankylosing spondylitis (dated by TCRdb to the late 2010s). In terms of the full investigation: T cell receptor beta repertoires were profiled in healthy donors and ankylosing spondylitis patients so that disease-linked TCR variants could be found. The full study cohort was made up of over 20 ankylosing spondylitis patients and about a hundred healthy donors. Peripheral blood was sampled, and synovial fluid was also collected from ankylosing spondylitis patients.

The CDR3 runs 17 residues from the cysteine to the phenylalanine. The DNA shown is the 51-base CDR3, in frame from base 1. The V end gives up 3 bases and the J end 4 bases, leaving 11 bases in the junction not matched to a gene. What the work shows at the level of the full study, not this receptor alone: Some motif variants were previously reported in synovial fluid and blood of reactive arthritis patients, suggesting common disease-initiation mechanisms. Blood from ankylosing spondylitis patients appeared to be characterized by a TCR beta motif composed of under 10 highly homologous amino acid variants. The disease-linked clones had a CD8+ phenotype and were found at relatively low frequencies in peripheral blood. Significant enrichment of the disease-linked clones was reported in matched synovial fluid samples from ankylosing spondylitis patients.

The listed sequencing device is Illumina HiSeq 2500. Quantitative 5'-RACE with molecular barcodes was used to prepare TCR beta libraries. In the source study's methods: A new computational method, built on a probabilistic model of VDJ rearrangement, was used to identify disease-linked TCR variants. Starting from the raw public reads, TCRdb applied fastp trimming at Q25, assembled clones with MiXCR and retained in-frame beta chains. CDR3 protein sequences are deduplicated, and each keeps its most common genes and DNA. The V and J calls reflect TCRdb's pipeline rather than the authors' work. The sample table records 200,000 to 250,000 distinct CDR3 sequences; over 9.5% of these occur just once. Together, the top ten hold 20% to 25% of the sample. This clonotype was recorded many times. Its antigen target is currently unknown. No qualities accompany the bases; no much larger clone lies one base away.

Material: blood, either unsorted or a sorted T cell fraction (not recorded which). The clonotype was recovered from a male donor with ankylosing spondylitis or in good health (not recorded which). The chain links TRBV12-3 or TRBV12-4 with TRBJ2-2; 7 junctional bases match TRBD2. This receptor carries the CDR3 CASSLQGGAGGTGELFF. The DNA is TGTGCCAGCAGTTTGCAGGGAGGGGCCGGGGGCACCGGGGAGCTGTTTTTT.